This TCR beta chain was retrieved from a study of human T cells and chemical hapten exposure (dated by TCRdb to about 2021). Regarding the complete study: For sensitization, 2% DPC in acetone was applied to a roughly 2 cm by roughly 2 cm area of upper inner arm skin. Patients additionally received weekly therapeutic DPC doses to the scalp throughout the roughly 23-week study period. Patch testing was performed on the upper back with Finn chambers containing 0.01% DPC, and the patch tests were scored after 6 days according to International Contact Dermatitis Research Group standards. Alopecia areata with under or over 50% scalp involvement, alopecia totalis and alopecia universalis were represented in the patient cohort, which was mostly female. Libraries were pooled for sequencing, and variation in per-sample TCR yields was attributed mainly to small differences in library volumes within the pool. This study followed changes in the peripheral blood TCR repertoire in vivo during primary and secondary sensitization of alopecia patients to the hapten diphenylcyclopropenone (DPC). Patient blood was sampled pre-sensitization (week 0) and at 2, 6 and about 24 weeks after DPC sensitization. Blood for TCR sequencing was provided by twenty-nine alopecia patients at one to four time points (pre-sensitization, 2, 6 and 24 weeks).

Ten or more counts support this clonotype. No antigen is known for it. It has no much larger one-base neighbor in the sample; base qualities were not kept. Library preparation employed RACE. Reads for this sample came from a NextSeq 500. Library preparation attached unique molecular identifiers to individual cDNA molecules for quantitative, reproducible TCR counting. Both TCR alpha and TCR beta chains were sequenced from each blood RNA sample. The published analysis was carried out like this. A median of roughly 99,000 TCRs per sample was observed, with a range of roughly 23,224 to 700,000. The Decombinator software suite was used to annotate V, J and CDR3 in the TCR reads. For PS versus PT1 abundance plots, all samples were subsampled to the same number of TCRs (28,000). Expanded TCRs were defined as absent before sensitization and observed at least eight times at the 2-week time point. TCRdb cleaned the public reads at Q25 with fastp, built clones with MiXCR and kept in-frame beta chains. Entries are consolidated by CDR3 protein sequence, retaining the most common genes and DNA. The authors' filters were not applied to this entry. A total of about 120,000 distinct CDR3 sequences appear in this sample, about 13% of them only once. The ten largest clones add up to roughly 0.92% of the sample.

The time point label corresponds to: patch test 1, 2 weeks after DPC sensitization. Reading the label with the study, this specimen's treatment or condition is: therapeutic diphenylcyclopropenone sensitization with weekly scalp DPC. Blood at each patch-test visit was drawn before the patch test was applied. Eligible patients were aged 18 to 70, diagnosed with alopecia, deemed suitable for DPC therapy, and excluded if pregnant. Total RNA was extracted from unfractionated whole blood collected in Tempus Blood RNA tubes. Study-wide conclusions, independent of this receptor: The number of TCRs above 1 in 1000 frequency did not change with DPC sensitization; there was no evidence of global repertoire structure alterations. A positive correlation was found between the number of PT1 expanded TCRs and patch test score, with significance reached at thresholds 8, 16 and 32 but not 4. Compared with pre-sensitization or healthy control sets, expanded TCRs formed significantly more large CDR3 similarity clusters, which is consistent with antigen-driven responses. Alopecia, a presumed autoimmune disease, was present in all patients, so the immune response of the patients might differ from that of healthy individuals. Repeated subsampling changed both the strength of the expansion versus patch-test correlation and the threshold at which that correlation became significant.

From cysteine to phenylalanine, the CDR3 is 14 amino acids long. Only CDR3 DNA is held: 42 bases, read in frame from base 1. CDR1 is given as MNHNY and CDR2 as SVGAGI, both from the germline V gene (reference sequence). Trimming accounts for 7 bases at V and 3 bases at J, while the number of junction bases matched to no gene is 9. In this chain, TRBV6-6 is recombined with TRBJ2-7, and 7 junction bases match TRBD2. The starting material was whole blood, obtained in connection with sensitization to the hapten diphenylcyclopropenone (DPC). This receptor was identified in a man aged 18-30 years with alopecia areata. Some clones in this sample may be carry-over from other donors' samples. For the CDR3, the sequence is CASTSSRGGYEQYF. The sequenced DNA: TGTGCCAGCACCTCTTCGCGCGGGGGCTACGAGCAGTACTTC.